This T cell receptor (beta chain) appears in the sequencing data of a study of human T cells and chemical hapten exposure (dated by TCRdb to the early 2020s). Regarding the research as a whole: Libraries were pooled for sequencing, and per-sample TCR yields varied mainly because of small differences in library volumes within the pool. The study tracked peripheral blood TCR repertoire changes in vivo during primary and secondary sensitization to the hapten diphenylcyclopropenone (DPC) in alopecia patients. Each blood RNA sample was used to sequence both TCR alpha and TCR beta chains.

Sample time point, as interpreted from the label and publication: healthy volunteer bleed at 2 weeks. Unfractionated whole blood was collected in Tempus Blood RNA tubes, and total RNA was extracted from that blood. Four to six healthy volunteers were used as TCR sequencing controls and were bled at day 0, 2 weeks and 6 weeks. A few counts support this clonotype. This receptor's antigen is unknown. No base quality values were provided; no much bigger clone lies one nucleotide off. General conclusions and limits of the study: Repeated subsampling changed both the strength of the expansion versus patch-test correlation and the threshold at which the correlation became significant. DPC sensitization did not change the number of TCRs with a frequency above 1 in 1000, and there was no evidence of changes in global repertoire structure.

According to the germline V gene (reference sequence), CDR1 reads SGHNT and CDR2 reads YYREEE. Trimming takes 1 base from V and 1 base from J, and the germline ends sit 12 bases apart. Measured from the cysteine to the phenylalanine, the CDR3 is 15 residues long. Kept here is only the CDR3 DNA, which spans 45 bases and is read in frame from base 1. The library was built by means of RACE. Reads for this sample came from a NextSeq 500. During library preparation, unique molecular identifiers were attached to individual cDNA molecules so that TCRs could be counted quantitatively and reproducibly. The original pipeline was this. A median of about 87,000 TCRs per sample was observed, with a range of about 20,000 to 700,000. The Decombinator software suite was used to annotate V, J and CDR3 in the TCR reads. For the PS versus PT1 abundance plots, all samples were subsampled to the same number of TCRs (28,000). Expanded TCRs were defined as absent before sensitization and observed at least eight times at the 2-week time point. TCRdb reprocessed the public reads (quality trimming at Q25 with fastp, clone calling with MiXCR) and kept in-frame beta chains. Rows with one shared CDR3 protein collapse into an entry with the most common genes and DNA. What appears here as the V and J calls and clone size reflects TCRdb's work, not the paper's. The sample contains 35,000 to 50,000 distinct CDR3 sequences, over 3.5% of them found a single time. The biggest ten clones account for about 1.6% of the sample.

This receptor chain uses TRBV5-4 and TRBJ2-7; too little of a D gene remains to name it. This receptor was taken from a female donor in good health. Some clones in this sample may be carry-over from other donors' samples. Sequenced input: whole blood. The CDR3 here reads CASSLPGVPSYEQYF. The DNA is as follows: TGTGCCAGCAGCTTGCCTGGGGTACCTTCCTACGAGCAGTACTTC.